These T cell receptor beta chains were read from a single sample in a study of vaccination and CD4 T cells after COVID-19. Using its own MiXCR run on the PCR reads, TCRdb lists one record per CDR3 protein. Among 20,000 to 25,000 distinct CDR3 sequences listed, about 60% were seen once. The source was CD4+ T cells from blood, collected before SARS-CoV-2 vaccination. These TCRs come from a human donor who had recovered from COVID-19. The CDR3 runs from the conserved cysteine through the conserved F or W. D genes are given only for firm matches. Not every row has a clone size; where given, it reads once, few, many or a size class.

J,size,V,D,CDR3,DNA
TRBJ1-6,few,TRBV20-1,.,CSARDRVAQGNSPLHF,TGCAGTGCTAGAGATAGAGTGGCTCAGGGAAATTCACCCCTCCACTTT
TRBJ1-5,.,TRBV28,.,CASRDGNQPQHF,TGTGCCAGCCGGGATGGGAATCAGCCCCAGCATTTT
TRBJ2-2,.,TRBV5-1,.,CASSPRGTGGPGELFF,TGCGCCAGCAGCCCCCGTGGGACTGGGGGTCCCGGGGAGCTGTTTTTT
TRBJ2-5,.,TRBV19,TRBD2,CASGLAGGSQPETQYF,TGTGCCAGCGGACTAGCGGGAGGTTCCCAGCCGGAGACCCAGTACTTC
TRBJ1-5,.,TRBV7-9,.,CASSLQGSQPQHF,TGTGCCAGCAGCTTACAGGGATCTCAGCCCCAGCATTTT
TRBJ2-5,.,TRBV6-1,TRBD1,CASSARGHETQYF,TGTGCCAGCAGTGCCAGGGGGCACGAGACCCAGTACTTC
TRBJ1-6,.,TRBV2,TRBD1,CASTGTGTFNSPLHF,TGTGCCAGCACTGGGACAGGAACATTCAATTCACCCCTCCACTTT
TRBJ2-6,.,TRBV20-1,TRBD2,CSASIGTSASGANVLTF,TGCAGTGCTAGCATAGGGACTAGCGCGTCTGGGGCCAACGTCCTGACTTTC
TRBJ2-7,.,TRBV7-8,.,CASSLDRDAYEQYF,TGTGCCAGCAGCCTTGATCGGGACGCCTACGAGCAGTACTTC
TRBJ2-7,.,TRBV7-8,.,CASSLGLGRGAYEQYF,TGTGCCAGCAGCTTGGGTTTGGGGCGGGGTGCCTACGAGCAGTACTTC
TRBJ2-2,.,TRBV20-1,TRBD1,CSAENPETGGTGELFF,TGCAGTGCGGAAAACCCCGAGACAGGGGGCACCGGGGAGCTGTTTTTT
TRBJ2-5,.,TRBV20-1,.,CSASGGQLTQYF,TGCAGTGCTAGCGGGGGGCAATTGACCCAGTACTTC
TRBJ2-3,.,TRBV20-1,TRBD2,CSARDRRLALSDTQYF,TGCAGTGCTAGAGATCGACGACTAGCGCTATCAGATACGCAGTATTTT
TRBJ2-1,.,TRBV27,TRBD2,CASSPRSGSSYNEQFF,TGTGCCAGCAGTCCCCGGAGCGGGAGCTCCTACAATGAGCAGTTCTTC
TRBJ2-3,.,TRBV6-2/TRBV6-3,TRBD2,CASLRRRESTDTQYF,TGTGCCAGCCTCAGGCGGCGGGAGAGCACAGATACGCAGTATTTT
TRBJ1-1,.,TRBV10-3,TRBD1,CAIRDREMDTEAFF,TGTGCCATCAGGGACAGGGAGATGGACACTGAAGCTTTCTTT
TRBJ2-7,.,TRBV20-1,TRBD2,CSAITSGNTYEQYF,TGCAGTGCTATTACTAGCGGGAATACCTACGAGCAGTACTTC
TRBJ1-1,.,TRBV7-9,.,CASSLKGRNTEAFF,TGTGCCAGCAGCTTGAAAGGAAGGAACACTGAAGCTTTCTTT
TRBJ1-3,few,TRBV6-5,.,CASSYRVSSGNTIYF,TGTGCCAGCAGTTACAGGGTGTCTTCTGGAAACACCATATATTTT
TRBJ2-1,.,TRBV6-2/TRBV6-3,TRBD2,CASSPRASGRYNEQFF,TGTGCCAGCAGTCCCCGCGCTAGCGGGAGATACAATGAGCAGTTCTTC
TRBJ1-1,.,TRBV11-2,.,CASSPVRAATEAFF,TGTGCCAGCAGCCCCGTCCGGGCGGCGACTGAAGCTTTCTTT
TRBJ1-3,.,TRBV28,TRBD1,CASSMGRGNTIYF,TGTGCCAGCAGTATGGGCAGGGGGAACACCATATATTTT
TRBJ1-5,.,TRBV7-2,TRBD1,CASSSYRDRGYQPQHF,TGTGCCAGCAGCTCGTACCGGGACAGGGGATATCAGCCCCAGCATTTT
TRBJ2-1,.,TRBV20-1,.,CSARDRQKYNEQFF,TGCAGTGCTAGAGATCGGCAGAAATACAATGAGCAGTTCTTC
TRBJ1-2,.,TRBV18,TRBD1,CASSPPPGQNYGYTF,TGTGCCAGCTCACCACCTCCGGGACAGAACTATGGCTACACCTTC
TRBJ2-1,.,TRBV19,.,CASSGGWSYNEQFF,TGTGCCAGTAGTGGGGGTTGGTCCTACAATGAGCAGTTCTTC
TRBJ2-7,.,TRBV27,TRBD2,CASSSPSGSSYEQYF,TGTGCCAGCAGTTCGCCAAGCGGGAGCTCCTACGAGCAGTACTTC
TRBJ2-4,.,TRBV2,TRBD2,CASSLAGGLPGGYF,TGTGCCAGCAGCCTAGCGGGAGGCCTCCCGGGTGGGTACTTC
TRBJ2-6,.,TRBV24-1,.,CAISSSGANVLTF,TGTGCCATCTCTAGCTCTGGGGCCAACGTCCTGACTTTC
TRBJ1-1,.,TRBV12-3/TRBV12-4,.,CASSFRRMNTEAFF,TGTGCCAGCAGTTTCCGACGCATGAACACTGAAGCTTTCTTT
TRBJ2-5,.,TRBV7-9,TRBD2,CASSLVLAGVETQYF,TGTGCCAGCAGCTTGGTACTAGCGGGAGTGGAGACCCAGTACTTC
TRBJ2-1,once,TRBV7-8,TRBD2,CASSLLREGLIFGEQFF,TGTGCCAGCAGCTTACTTCGGGAGGGCCTTATCTTCGGGGAGCAGTTCTTC
TRBJ2-1,.,TRBV7-8,.,CASSSGTQEQFF,TGTGCCAGCAGCTCCGGGACCCAGGAGCAGTTCTTC
TRBJ2-5,.,TRBV11-2,.,CASSLSVRETQYF,TGTGCCAGCAGCTTATCGGTGCGGGAGACCCAGTACTTC
TRBJ1-2,.,TRBV20-1,.,CSARDSGTSGYTF,TGCAGTGCTAGAGATTCAGGGACTAGCGGCTACACCTTC
TRBJ2-5,few,TRBV7-8,.,CASSFPGVETQYF,TGTGCCAGCAGCTTCCCGGGAGTAGAGACCCAGTACTTC
TRBJ2-5,.,TRBV20-1,.,CSGGTQETQYF,TGCAGTGGGGGCACTCAAGAGACCCAGTACTTC
TRBJ1-5,.,TRBV11-1,TRBD1,CASSTHGQGLFQPQHF,TGTGCCAGCAGCACCCACGGACAGGGATTGTTTCAGCCCCAGCATTTT
TRBJ2-6,.,TRBV19,.,CASGNSGANVLTF,TGTGCCAGTGGGAACTCTGGGGCCAACGTCCTGACTTTC
TRBJ1-5,.,TRBV28,.,CASSPSGGNQPQHF,TGTGCCAGCAGCCCCTCCGGTGGCAATCAGCCCCAGCATTTT
TRBJ2-7,.,TRBV12-3/TRBV12-4,TRBD1,CASSPDRGAYEQYF,TGTGCCAGCAGTCCTGACAGGGGTGCTTACGAGCAGTACTTC
TRBJ2-7,.,TRBV15,TRBD1,CATSSTAQGSSYEQYF,TGTGCCACCAGCAGTACGGCACAGGGGAGCTCCTACGAGCAGTACTTC
TRBJ2-3,.,TRBV7-3,.,CASSLARVDTQYF,TGTGCCAGCAGCTTAGCCCGAGTGGATACGCAGTATTTT
TRBJ1-5,few,TRBV12-3/TRBV12-4,TRBD1,CASSRQGAQPQHF,TGTGCCAGCAGTCGACAGGGGGCTCAGCCCCAGCATTTT
TRBJ1-5,.,TRBV6-2/TRBV6-3,.,CASSYTGTPNQPQHF,TGTGCCAGCAGTTACACCGGGACACCCAATCAGCCCCAGCATTTT
TRBJ2-5,.,TRBV28,TRBD2,CASSPRLAGGGETQYF,TGTGCCAGCAGTCCCCGACTAGCGGGAGGAGGAGAGACCCAGTACTTC
TRBJ2-1,.,TRBV29-1,.,CSVEGAGISEQFF,TGCAGCGTTGAGGGGGCGGGGATAAGTGAGCAGTTCTTC
TRBJ2-5,.,TRBV20-1,TRBD2,CSARDSGRAPETQYF,TGCAGTGCTAGAGACAGCGGGAGGGCCCCAGAGACCCAGTACTTC
TRBJ2-1,.,TRBV6-1,TRBD2,CASSQVAGGPSEQFF,TGTGCCAGCAGTCAAGTGGCGGGAGGGCCGAGTGAGCAGTTCTTC
TRBJ1-2,.,TRBV7-9,.,CASSSTDGLGGYTF,TGTGCCAGCAGCTCCACCGACGGCCTTGGGGGCTACACCTTC
TRBJ2-1,.,TRBV7-2,TRBD2,CASSLRLAGGNNEQFF,TGTGCCAGCAGCTTGCGACTAGCGGGAGGTAACAATGAGCAGTTCTTC
TRBJ2-7,.,TRBV2,TRBD2,CASSDGLAAYEQYF,TGTGCCAGCAGTGACGGACTAGCGGCCTACGAGCAGTACTTC
TRBJ2-5,.,TRBV20-1,TRBD2,CSAPGSFSGTSGSTETQYF,TGCAGTGCCCCCGGGTCCTTTTCGGGAACTAGCGGGTCTACAGAGACCCAGTACTTC
TRBJ2-7,.,TRBV20-1,.,CSARKRDSSYEQYF,TGCAGTGCCCGAAAGCGGGACAGCTCCTACGAGCAGTACTTC
TRBJ2-7,.,TRBV6-1,.,CASSEAHPAYEQYF,TGTGCCAGCAGTGAAGCCCACCCGGCCTACGAGCAGTACTTC
TRBJ2-3,.,TRBV7-3,TRBD2,CASSLRAGGSTDTQYF,TGTGCCAGCAGCTTACGGGCGGGAGGTTCCACAGATACGCAGTATTTT
TRBJ2-5,.,TRBV5-6,.,CASSPWGRDSSGETQYF,TGTGCCAGCAGCCCTTGGGGTCGTGACTCCTCTGGAGAGACCCAGTACTTC
TRBJ2-2,once,TRBV4-1,.,CASSQVGFLAYTGELFF,TGCGCCAGCAGCCAAGTGGGCTTTCTGGCTTACACCGGGGAGCTGTTTTTT